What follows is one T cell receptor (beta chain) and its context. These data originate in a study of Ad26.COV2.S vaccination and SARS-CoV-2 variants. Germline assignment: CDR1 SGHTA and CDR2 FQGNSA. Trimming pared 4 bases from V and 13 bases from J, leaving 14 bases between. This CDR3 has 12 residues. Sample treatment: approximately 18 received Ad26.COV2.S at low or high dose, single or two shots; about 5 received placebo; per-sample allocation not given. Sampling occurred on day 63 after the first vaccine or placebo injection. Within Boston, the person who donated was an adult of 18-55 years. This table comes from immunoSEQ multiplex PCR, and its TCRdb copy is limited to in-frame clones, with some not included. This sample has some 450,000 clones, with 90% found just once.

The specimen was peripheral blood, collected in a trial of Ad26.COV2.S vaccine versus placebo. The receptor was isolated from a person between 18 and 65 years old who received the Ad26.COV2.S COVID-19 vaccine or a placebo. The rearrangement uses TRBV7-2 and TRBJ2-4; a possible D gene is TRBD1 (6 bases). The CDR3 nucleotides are TGTGCCAGCAGCTCGCCTGCAGGGGCCCAGTACTTC. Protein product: CASSSPAGAQYF.